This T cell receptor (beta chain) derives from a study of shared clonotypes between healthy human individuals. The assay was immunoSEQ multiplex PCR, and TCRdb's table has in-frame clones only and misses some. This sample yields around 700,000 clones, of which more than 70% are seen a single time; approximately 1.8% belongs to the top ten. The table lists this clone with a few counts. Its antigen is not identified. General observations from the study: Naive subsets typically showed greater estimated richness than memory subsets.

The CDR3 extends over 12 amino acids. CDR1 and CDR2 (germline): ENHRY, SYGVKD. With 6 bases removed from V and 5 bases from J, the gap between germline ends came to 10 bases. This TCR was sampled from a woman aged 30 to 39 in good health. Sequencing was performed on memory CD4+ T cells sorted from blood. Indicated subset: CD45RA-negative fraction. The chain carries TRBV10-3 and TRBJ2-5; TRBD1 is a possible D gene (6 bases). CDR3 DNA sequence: TGTGCCATCAGCCTTAGGGGGGAGACCCAGTACTTC. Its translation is CAISLRGETQYF.